The T cell receptor beta chain under discussion was sequenced for a study of T cells in Graves' hyperthyroidism and ophthalmopathy. Template material for amplifying TCR beta CDR3 regions consisted of RNA transcripts. HTBI primers were employed in a first-round RT-PCR of the TCR CDR3. TCRdb ran MiXCR on the multiplex PCR reads and lists one entry per CDR3 protein. In the table there are roughly 500,000 distinct CDR3 sequences, about 46% of which are singletons. CDR1 and CDR2 from the germline V gene are SGHTA and FQGNSA. Deletions cut 5 bases from V and 6 bases from J, with 19 bases between. The CDR3 has 15 residues.

Source material: peripheral blood or thyroid tissue (not recorded which). This clonotype originated in an adult woman with Graves' disease, either hyperthyroidism or ophthalmopathy (not recorded which). The chain recombines TRBV7-2 with TRBJ1-1; D is possibly TRBD1 (5 bases). The DNA of the CDR3 is TGTGCCAGCAGCCCGTTCGGACCGGGGCCGTCTGAAGCTTTCTTT. Protein: CASSPFGPGPSEAFF.